This entry lists 32 T cell receptor beta chains sequenced from one sample in a study of beta chain features in type 1 diabetes. The investigators reverse transcribed all of the isolated RNA, so they sequenced expressed TCRB transcripts. Here immunoSEQ multiplex PCR was the method, and the copy in TCRdb shows in-frame clones only, minus some. The sample comprises over 120,000 clones, about 10% of which are singletons, and 0.6% to 0.85% rests with the top ten. Sequencing used central memory CD4+ T cells from blood. The origin of the receptors is a man aged 18 to 29 in good health.

In its sample, this clone was seen a few times. Additional DNA sequences in this sample encode the identical CDR3. The chain couples TRBV7-2 to TRBJ2-3; D remains unclear. Per the germline V gene, CDR1 is SGHTA and CDR2 is FQGNSA. The V gene lost 6 bases and the J gene lost 0 bases, with 4 bases spanning the gap. This CDR3 spans 12 amino acids. CDR3 loop: CASSSSTDTQYF. CDR3 sequence (DNA): TGTGCCAGCAGTTCAAGCACAGATACGCAGTATTTT.

This clone was counted a single time. The V call is TRBV6-5, the J call TRBJ2-7; the match to TRBD2 covers 14 bases. The germline V gene encodes CDR1 MNHEY and CDR2 SVGAGI. This CDR3 is 16 amino acids long. V dropped 2 bases and J dropped 4; count of bases not matched to a gene: 4. The CDR3 nucleotides are TGTGCCAGCAGTTACGGGACTAGCGGGGGAATTTACGAGCAGTACTTC. Residues: CASSYGTSGGIYEQYF.

V gene TRBV4-3 combines with J gene TRBJ1-5; unclear D gene. The germline V gene has CDR1 LGHNA and CDR2 YSLEER. V was shortened by 0 bases and J by 5 bases, with 8 bases between the two germline ends. The CDR3 contains 14 residues. The CDR3 spells CASSQDFRDQPQHF. The CDR3 DNA sequence: TGCGCCAGCAGCCAAGATTTTCGAGATCAGCCCCAGCATTTT.

This clone was detected only a few times. V and J are TRBV28 and TRBJ2-5; 8 bases line up with TRBD2. The junction had 6 bases not matched to a gene; V was cut back by 6 bases and J by 3 bases. Germline CDR1 MDHEN, CDR2 SYDVKM. The CDR3 totals 14 residues. CDR3 DNA: TGTGCCAGCAGCAGTAGCGGGACTAAAGAGACCCAGTACTTC. Protein product: CASSSSGTKETQYF. The full variable domain, with the rest looked up from reference TRBV28 and TRBJ2-5, is DVKVTQSSRYLVKRTGEKVFLECVQDMDHENMFWYRQDPGLGLRLIYFSYDVKMKEKGDIPEGYSVSREKKERFSLILESASTNQTSMYLCASSSSGTKETQYFGPGTRLLVL.

In its sample, this clone was seen a few times. V gene TRBV2 combines with J gene TRBJ2-1; the match to TRBD1 covers 10 bases. CDR1 is SNHLY, CDR2 FYNNEI, per germline. This CDR3 comprises 15 residues. Trimming at V came to 8 bases and at J to 6 bases, leaving 10 bases not matched to a gene. The CDR3 spells CASEGRDRGSNEQFF. As DNA, the CDR3 is TGTGCCAGCGAGGGGCGGGACAGGGGATCCAATGAGCAGTTCTTC.

V and J are TRBV5-1 and TRBJ2-5, with 7 bases aligning to TRBD1. With 2 bases clipped from V and 1 base from J, the junction kept 5 bases outside the gene matches. CDR3 length: 15 amino acids. Germline CDR1 and CDR2: SGHRS and YFSETQ. CDR3 region: CASSFITGVQETQYF. In nucleotides, the CDR3 is TGCGCCAGCAGCTTTATCACAGGGGTCCAAGAGACCCAGTACTTC.

This clone was counted a few times. The chain links TRBV6-5 to TRBJ1-2, with D unresolved. The CDR3 totals 14 residues. Germline V lookup: CDR1 MNHEY, CDR2 SVGAGI. V gave up 5 bases and J gave up 7 bases, with 17 bases separating them. CDR3 in amino acids: CASSALWEEGGYTF. DNA for the CDR3: TGTGCCAGCAGTGCCCTTTGGGAGGAGGGTGGCTACACCTTC.

In this sample, this clone turned up a few times. This rearrangement joins TRBV5-6 to TRBJ1-4; TRBD1 is a possible D gene (6 bases). The V end was cut by 5 bases, the J end by 3 bases, with 20 bases between. Germline CDR1 reads SGHDT; CDR2 reads YYEEEE. This CDR3 is 17 amino acids long. CDR3 sequence (DNA): TGTGCCAGCAGTCCGACCCAGGGACAACGGGCTAATGAAAAACTGTTTTTT. This translates into CASSPTQGQRANEKLFF. The whole variable domain, remainder taken from reference TRBV5-6 and TRBJ1-4, is DAGVTQSPTHLIKTRGQQVTLRCSPKSGHDTVSWYQQALGQGPQFIFQYYEEEERQRGNFPDRFSGHQFPNYSSELNVNALLLGDSALYLCASSPTQGQRANEKLFFGSGTQLSVL.

The rearrangement joins TRBV6-1 to TRBJ2-5, with D tentatively TRBD2 (6 bases). V was shortened by 1 base and J by 6 bases, with 12 bases between the two germline ends. The CDR3 totals 14 residues. Per germline, CDR1 MNHNS and CDR2 SASEGT. The CDR3 here is CASSEGGGKQTQYF. In nucleotides, the CDR3 is TGTGCCAGCAGTGAAGGAGGAGGGAAACAGACCCAGTACTTC.

The sample holds a few counts of this clone. The chain has TRBV7-2 and TRBJ2-3; D call uncertain. This CDR3 spans 15 amino acids. Germline CDR1 is SGHTA and CDR2 is FQGNSA. V was trimmed by 1 base and J by 2 bases, leaving 10 bases between them. CDR3 nucleotide sequence: TGTGCCAGCAGCTTAGAGCCTCAGGACACAGATACGCAGTATTTT. This sequence encodes CASSLEPQDTDTQYF.

This clone has only a few counts. The genes are TRBV7-7 and TRBJ2-5; 8 bases agree with TRBD2. Germline CDR1 and CDR2: SSHAT and FNYEAQ (reference sequence). The ends lost 8 bases at V and 2 bases at J; junction bases unmatched: 4. The CDR3 extends over 13 amino acids. The CDR3 region has the DNA TGTGCCAGCTCCTCGGGAGGGCAAGAGACCCAGTACTTC. It encodes CASSSGGQETQYF.

The V call is TRBV10-3, the J call TRBJ2-7; TRBD2 matches 10 bases. Matching the DNA end better, TRBJ2-1 makes the J call doubtful. The CDR3 is 14 residues long. Germline assignment: CDR1 ENHRY and CDR2 SYGVKD. The CDR3 DNA reads TGTGCCATCCGAGGAGCGGGGGGGCGAGGTGAGCAGTTCTTC. As protein: CAIRGAGGRGEQFF.

The table lists this clone with a few counts. V is TRBV29-1 and J is TRBJ2-1; 14 bases fit TRBD2. The CDR3 loop spans 18 amino acids. The germline gives CDR1 SQVTM, CDR2 ANQGSEA. V lost 3 bases to trimming and J lost 6 bases; unmatched junction nucleotides: 13. This CDR3 reads CSVDGLAGGGAVSNEQFF. In DNA form, the CDR3 reads TGCAGCGTTGACGGACTAGCGGGGGGCGGGGCCGTGAGCAATGAGCAGTTCTTC.

V usage is TRBV13 and J usage is TRBJ2-5; 12 bases map to TRBD2. Germline loops: CDR1 PRHDT, CDR2 FYEKMQ (reference sequence). This CDR3 region has 16 residues. The V and J ends lost 2 bases and 2 bases, in that order; junction bases with no gene match: 3. The CDR3 DNA reads as TGTGCCAGCAGCTTATGGCTAGCGGGGGGGCAAGAGACCCAGTACTTC. It encodes CASSLWLAGGQETQYF.

The chain carries TRBV18 and TRBJ1-6; TRBD1 agrees at 9 bases. CDR1 is KGHSH, CDR2 LQKENI, per germline. J was trimmed by 7 bases and V by 3 bases; bases with no gene match: 7. The CDR3 totals 16 residues. The CDR3 nucleotides read TGTGCCAGCTCACCGGGAACAGGGGGCGGCAATTCACCCCTCCACTTT. It yields the protein CASSPGTGGGNSPLHF. The full variable domain, with the rest looked up from reference TRBV18 and TRBJ1-6, is NAGVMQNPRHLVRRRGQEARLRCSPMKGHSHVYWYRQLPEEGLKFMVYLQKENIIDESGMPKERFSAEFPKEGPSILRIQQVVRGDSAAYFCASSPGTGGGNSPLHFGNGTRLTVT.

This clone was seen only a few times. The chain has TRBV6-1 and TRBJ1-6; D perhaps matches TRBD1 (5 bases). The CDR3 has 17 residues. The germline V gene has CDR1 MNHNS and CDR2 SASEGT. V lost 2 bases and J lost 10, with 21 bases in between. CDR3 residues: CASSEIGSTALWSPLHF. Written as DNA, the CDR3 is TGTGCCAGCAGTGAAATAGGATCGACAGCTCTTTGGTCACCCCTCCACTTT.

This chain joins TRBV9 and TRBJ1-6; D may be TRBD1 (6 bases). The germline V and J ends were trimmed by 0 bases and 6 bases, with 16 bases remaining between them. In germline, CDR1 is SGDLS, CDR2 YYNGEE. The CDR3 totals 17 residues. DNA for the CDR3: TGTGCCAGCAGCGTAGAGGGGGGGCCTAGAGGTAATTCACCCCTCCACTTT. This translates into CASSVEGGPRGNSPLHF.

The rearrangement joins TRBV14 to TRBJ2-3; 8 bases line up with TRBD2. Germline assignment: CDR1 SGHDN and CDR2 FVKESK. The CDR3 spans 17 residues. J was trimmed by 0 bases and V by 5 bases; bases with no gene match: 10. CDR3 sequence reads: CASSGYSGGPSTDTQYF. The CDR3, as DNA: TGTGCCAGCAGCGGGTACAGCGGGGGACCCAGCACAGATACGCAGTATTTT.

This clone showed up just a few times. V and J are TRBV20-1 and TRBJ2-2; D gene ambiguous. This CDR3 has 11 residues. V was cut by 5 bases and J by 7 bases, with 8 bases left in between. CDR1 and CDR2 (germline): DFQATT, SNEGSKA (reference sequence). CDR3 nucleotide sequence: TGCAGTGCTCGGGTGGGCGGGGAGCTGTTTTTT. This codes for CSARVGGELFF.

The chain's CDR3 is CAIRGSRGSYEQYF. The CDR3 nucleotides read TGTGCCATCAGAGGCAGTCGCGGGTCCTACGAGCAGTACTTC. The chain employs TRBV10-3 and TRBJ2-7; weak D call: TRBD2 (5 bases). This CDR3 spans 14 amino acids. V lost 6 bases and J lost 1, with 13 bases in between. The germline gives CDR1 ENHRY, CDR2 SYGVKD.

This clone was detected a few times. The chain is built from TRBV7-9 and TRBJ2-3, with D perhaps TRBD1 (5 bases). Germline CDR1 reads SEHNR; CDR2 reads FQNEAQ (reference sequence). The V gene lost 1 base and the J gene lost 6 bases, with 14 bases spanning the gap. The CDR3 length is 15 residues. The CDR3: CASSLVMTEGDTQYF. CDR3 sequence (DNA): TGTGCCAGCAGCTTAGTAATGACAGAAGGGGATACGCAGTATTTT.

This clone was seen only a few times. The chain employs TRBV5-1 and TRBJ1-2; 12 bases align to TRBD1. J gave up 8 bases and V 4 bases, and 6 bases lay outside the gene matches. The CDR3 is 14 residues long. CDR1 is SGHRS and CDR2 is YFSETQ in the germline V gene. CDR3 region: CASSGDGTGGGYTF. CDR3 bases: TGCGCCAGCAGCGGCGACGGGACAGGGGGCGGCTACACCTTC.

Here the CDR3 DNA reads TGTGCCAGCTCACCACCGAGAAGCTCCTACGAGCAGTACTTC. Protein sequence: CASSPPRSSYEQYF. The V call is TRBV18, the J call TRBJ2-7; D not certain. Germline loops: CDR1 KGHSH, CDR2 LQKENI. This CDR3 is built from 14 residues. The ends were cut back, 0 bases at V and 0 bases at J, with 6 bases in the middle.

The chain is built from TRBV6-5 and TRBJ2-3; the D gene is possibly TRBD1 (5 bases). The CDR3 consists of 14 residues. Germline-derived CDR1 and CDR2 are MNHEY and SVGAGI. V gave up 6 bases and J gave up 2 bases, with 12 bases separating them. In DNA form, the CDR3 reads TGTGCCAGCAGGTCGCAGGGTACCACAGATACGCAGTATTTT. Its protein product is CASRSQGTTDTQYF.

This clone has only a few counts. The genes are TRBV9 and TRBJ2-5, with D possibly TRBD2 on 7 matching bases. V gave up 0 bases and J gave up 4 bases, with 16 bases separating them. Per the germline V gene, CDR1 is SGDLS and CDR2 is YYNGEE. The CDR3 is made up of 16 amino acids. Written as DNA, the CDR3 is TGTGCCAGCAGCGTAGGGCATGGGGGGGCCCTAGAGACCCAGTACTTC. Its translation: CASSVGHGGALETQYF.

The chain is built from TRBV6-6 and TRBJ1-4; 9 bases are a match to TRBD1. The CDR3 loop spans 15 amino acids. Trimming took 7 bases from V and 0 from J; bases not matched to a gene: 3. The germline V gene encodes CDR1 MNHNY and CDR2 SVGAGI (reference sequence). CDR3 bases: TGTGCCAGCAAGGACAGGGGTGCAACTAATGAAAAACTGTTTTTT. Translating it yields CASKDRGATNEKLFF.

The sample holds a few counts of this clone. J is TRBJ1-2 and V is TRBV4-2; D not certain. The CDR3 runs 14 residues. The germline V and J ends were trimmed by 0 bases and 4 bases, with 9 bases remaining between them. CDR1 and CDR2 from the germline V gene are LGHNA and YNFKEQ. As DNA, the CDR3 is TGTGCCAGCAGCCAAGAGGAGGGCCTCTATGGCTACACCTTC. Residues: CASSQEEGLYGYTF.

The chain couples TRBV5-6 to TRBJ2-5, with 10 bases fitting TRBD1. V was pared by 4 bases and J by 5 bases, with 2 bases of the junction left unmatched. CDR1 and CDR2 (germline): SGHDT, YYEEEE. This CDR3 comprises 13 residues. The CDR3 bases are TGTGCCAGCAGCGGACAGGGGGTGGAGACCCAGTACTTC. Its translation is CASSGQGVETQYF.

The chain combines TRBV18 with TRBJ2-5, with 7 bases fitting TRBD1. Trimming at V came to 3 bases and at J to 2 bases, leaving 3 bases not matched to a gene. CDR1 and CDR2 (germline): KGHSH, LQKENI. CDR3 size: 14 residues. CDR3 amino acids: CASSPGTDQETQYF. The CDR3 region has the DNA TGTGCCAGCTCACCCGGGACAGATCAAGAGACCCAGTACTTC. The whole variable domain, filled in from reference TRBV18 and TRBJ2-5, reads NAGVMQNPRHLVRRRGQEARLRCSPMKGHSHVYWYRQLPEEGLKFMVYLQKENIIDESGMPKERFSAEFPKEGPSILRIQQVVRGDSAAYFCASSPGTDQETQYFGPGTRLLVL.

The genes are TRBV19 and TRBJ2-3; 12 nucleotides match TRBD2. This CDR3 has 19 amino acids. Trimming at V came to 3 bases and at J to 0 bases, leaving 10 bases not matched to a gene. Germline V gene data show CDR1 as LNHDA and CDR2 as SQIVND (reference sequence). The CDR3 sequence: CASSMRGLAGTSSTDTQYF. In DNA, the CDR3 is TGTGCCAGTAGTATGCGCGGACTAGCGGGGACGTCTAGCACAGATACGCAGTATTTT.

The table lists this clone with a few counts. V gene TRBV19 combines with J gene TRBJ1-5, with D maybe TRBD1 (5 bases). Deletions cut 3 bases from V and 2 bases from J, with 11 bases between. This CDR3 spans 15 amino acids. CDR1 is LNHDA and CDR2 is SQIVND in the germline V gene (reference sequence). DNA for the CDR3: TGTGCCAGTAGTATCAGGGCATTGGGCAATCAGCCCCAGCATTTT. Translation gives CASSIRALGNQPQHF.

This clone was observed a few times. This chain connects TRBV14 to TRBJ2-2, with D possibly being TRBD2 (6 bases). This CDR3 is 14 amino acids long. V shed 0 bases and J shed 6 bases, with 8 bases lying between them. In germline, CDR1 is SGHDN, CDR2 FVKESK. The CDR3 region has the DNA TGTGCCAGCAGCCAAGAAAGACTAGCCGGGGAGCTGTTTTTT. Translating gives CASSQERLAGELFF.